This T cell receptor beta chain was identified during a study of CD4+ T cells in melanoma. Study outcomes and limitations: In melanoma, neoantigen-specific CD4+ T cells reportedly differed in differentiation state. A reported correlation linked neoantigen-specific CD4+ T cells to CD8+, macrophage and B cell function.

There are 13 residues in the CDR3. The V gene lost 3 bases and the J gene lost 3 bases, with 6 bases spanning the gap. Germline CDR1 and CDR2: KGHSH and LQKENI. Assay: immunoSEQ multiplex PCR; the TCRdb copy retains only in-frame clones and omits some. The sample contains 13,000 or so clones, around 70% of which appear only once. Remarks on this clone: Its antigen is unidentified.

The TCR originated in a human donor with melanoma. The sample consisted of cells from a culture (not recorded whether cultured in vitro). The chain uses TRBV18 and TRBJ1-5; D is unclear. The CDR3 DNA reads TGTGCCAGCTCACCTAGTAACAATCAGCCCCAGCATTTT. This encodes CASSPSNNQPQHF.